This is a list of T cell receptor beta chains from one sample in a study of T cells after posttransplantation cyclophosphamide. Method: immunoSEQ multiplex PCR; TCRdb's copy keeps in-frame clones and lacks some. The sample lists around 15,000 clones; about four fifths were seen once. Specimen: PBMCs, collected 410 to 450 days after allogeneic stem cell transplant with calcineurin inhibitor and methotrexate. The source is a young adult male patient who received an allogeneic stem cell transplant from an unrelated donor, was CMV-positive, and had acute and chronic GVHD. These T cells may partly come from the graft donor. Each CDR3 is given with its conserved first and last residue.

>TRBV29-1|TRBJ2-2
CSIMTEPRELFF
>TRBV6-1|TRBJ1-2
CASSWTGGSSYGYTF
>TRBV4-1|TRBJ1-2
CASSQITTGDYGYTF
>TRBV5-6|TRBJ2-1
CASSLGTGSYNEQFF
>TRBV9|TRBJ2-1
CASSPRLGTGGRNEQFF
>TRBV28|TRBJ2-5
CASSPGLAGGPWVETQYF
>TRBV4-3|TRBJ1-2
CASSQDLSGLLSHGYTF
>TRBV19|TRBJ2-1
CASKVAGYNEQFF
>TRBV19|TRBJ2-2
CAAKGAGTNTGELFF
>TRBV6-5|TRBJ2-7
CASSEDLKQYF
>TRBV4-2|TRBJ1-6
CASSSPPDRGNSPLHF
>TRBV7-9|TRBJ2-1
CASSKVAGGGDNEQFF
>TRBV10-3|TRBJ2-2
CAPRHGGSTGGFTGELFF
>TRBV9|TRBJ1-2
CASSASFGGGYGYTF
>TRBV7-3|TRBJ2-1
CASSWTSGIGTYNEQFF
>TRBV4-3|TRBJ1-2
CASSQDPGQYYGYTF
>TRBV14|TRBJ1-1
CASSQVRNTEAFF
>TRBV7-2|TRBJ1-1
CASSLVYYGGTEAFF
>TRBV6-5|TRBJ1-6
CASGWGGRDSPLHF
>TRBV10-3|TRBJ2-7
CAISESGTGLHEQYF
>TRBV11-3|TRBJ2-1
CASSLTDSEQFF
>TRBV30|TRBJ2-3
CASKLAVTTDTQYF
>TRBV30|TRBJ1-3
CAWSIGTLKGRNTIYF
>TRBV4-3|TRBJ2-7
CASSQGGLAGGYEQYF
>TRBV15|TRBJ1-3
CATSRDGTGAGNTIYF
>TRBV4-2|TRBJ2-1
CASSQDHTGGHNEQFF
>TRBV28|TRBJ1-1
CASSLSPRQGPTEAFF
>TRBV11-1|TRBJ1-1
CASSYRIGDKTEAFF
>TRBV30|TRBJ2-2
CACTHPGTSGSLRTGELFF
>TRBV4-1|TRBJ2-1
CASSQSAGTMILGQFF
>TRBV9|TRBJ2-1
CASSGPQRTSGDNEQFF